Following are 27 T cell receptor beta chains from one sample sequenced in a study of T cell repertoires in cytomegalovirus infection. One entry per CDR3 protein, called by TCRdb with MiXCR from the reads. The profile shows about 230,000 distinct CDR3 sequences, 6% to 8% of them singletons. Input material: PBMCs. The receptors come from a human donor in good health (CMV status not recorded). Some clones in this sample may be carry-over from other donors' samples.

Ten or more counts support this clonotype. This rearrangement joins TRBV5-6 to TRBJ1-4; 7 bases match TRBD1. The CDR3 totals 16 residues. From germline, CDR1 is SGHDT and CDR2 YYEEEE. J gave up 0 bases and V 4 bases, and 6 bases lay outside the gene matches. The CDR3 nucleotides read TGTGCCAGCAGCCCCGGGACAGCAGCAACTAATGAAAAACTGTTTTTT. This sequence encodes CASSPGTAATNEKLFF.

This clonotype was detected many times. V and J are TRBV7-2 and TRBJ2-5; TRBD2 might be the D (6 bases). There are 14 residues in the CDR3. CDR1 and CDR2 (germline): SGHTA, FQGNSA. Trimming removed 5 bases from V and 2 bases from J, with 12 bases in between. The DNA of the CDR3 is TGTGCCAGCAGCCCATCTAGCGTTCAAGAGACCCAGTACTTC. As protein: CASSPSSVQETQYF.

This clonotype was observed at least ten times. DNA for the CDR3: TGCAGTGCTAGAGACAGGTACCTAGAAGATACGCAGTATTTT. As protein: CSARDRYLEDTQYF. The chain couples TRBV20-1 to TRBJ2-3, with unresolved D. Trimming removed 0 bases from V and 5 bases from J, with 12 bases in between. Germline V gene data show CDR1 as DFQATT and CDR2 as SNEGSKA (reference sequence). This CDR3 has 14 residues.

The chain couples TRBV19 to TRBJ1-2; 7 bases fit TRBD1. Germline V gene sequence: CDR1 LNHDA, CDR2 SQIVND (reference sequence). The CDR3 totals 11 residues. With 4 bases clipped from V and 9 bases from J, the junction kept 2 bases outside the gene matches. CDR3 residues: CASSRDSRYTF. CDR3 in DNA: TGTGCCAGTAGTAGGGACAGCCGCTACACCTTC.

There are a few counts of this clonotype. CDR3: CSGRQGDTEAFF. As DNA, the CDR3 is TGCAGCGGCAGACAGGGGGACACTGAAGCTTTCTTT. This chain links TRBV29-1 with TRBJ1-1, with 9 bases lining up with TRBD1. V shed 7 bases and J 3 bases; nucleotides not matched to a gene: 3. The germline gives CDR1 SQVTM, CDR2 ANQGSEA. The CDR3 has 12 amino acids.

The genes are TRBV5-5 and TRBJ2-5, with D maybe TRBD2 (6 bases). The germline V and J ends were trimmed by 2 bases and 4 bases, with 15 bases remaining between them. The CDR3 consists of 15 residues. Germline-derived CDR1 and CDR2 are SGHKS and YYEKEE (reference sequence). CDR3 region: CASSLGPKGGETQYF. DNA for the CDR3: TGTGCCAGCAGCTTAGGCCCCAAGGGAGGAGAGACCCAGTACTTC.

The sample holds many counts of this clonotype. The chain links TRBV20-1 to TRBJ2-7; TRBD1 might be the D (5 bases). Trimming pared 3 bases from V and 3 bases from J, leaving 9 bases between. The CDR3 length is 12 residues. Per the germline V gene, CDR1 is DFQATT and CDR2 is SNEGSKA (reference sequence). The CDR3 sequence is CSASLQGYEQYF. CDR3 DNA sequence: TGCAGTGCTAGCCTTCAGGGCTACGAGCAGTACTTC.

This chain joins TRBV28 and TRBJ2-7, with 9 bases fitting TRBD2. The germline CDR1 and CDR2 sequences are MDHEN and SYDVKM. With V trimmed by 3 bases and J by 12 bases, 3 bases remained unmatched. The CDR3 length is 11 residues. As DNA, the CDR3 is TGTGCCAGCAGTTTTGGACTAGCGCGGTACTTC. This encodes CASSFGLARYF.

This clonotype was seen repeatedly, ten times or more. The chain carries TRBV20-1 and TRBJ2-5; 8 bases fit TRBD2. The V segment lost 3 bases and the J segment 4 bases; nucleotides outside the gene matches: 4. Germline V lookup: CDR1 DFQATT, CDR2 SNEGSKA (reference sequence). This CDR3 is built from 13 residues. The CDR3 loop is CSARSLAGETQYF. The CDR3 DNA follows: TGCAGTGCTAGGAGTCTAGCGGGAGAGACCCAGTACTTC.

The table lists this clonotype with many counts. This chain uses TRBV4-1 with TRBJ2-3; possible D gene TRBD2, 5 bases. The germline V gene encodes CDR1 MGHRA and CDR2 YSYEKL. CDR3 size: 15 residues. Trimming took off 0 bases at V and 4 bases at J, with 11 bases between the two ends. CDR3 in DNA: TGCGCCAGCAGCCAAGATACCAACGGGGCAGATACGCAGTATTTT. Encoded protein: CASSQDTNGADTQYF.

This clonotype came up many times. The rearrangement joins TRBV12-3 or TRBV12-4 to TRBJ2-5; 13 bases align to TRBD2. This CDR3 is built from 23 residues. The trim removed 3 bases at V and 3 bases at J, leaving 25 bases unmatched. For the CDR3, the DNA is TGTGCCAGCAGTTTGACTACCGGGACACCGACTAGCGGGGGGCTAGTAATGAAAGAGACCCAGTACTTC. Its translation is CASSLTTGTPTSGGLVMKETQYF.

This CDR3 reads CSARGDGLNTEAFF. CDR3 in DNA: TGCAGTGCTAGGGGGGACGGACTGAACACTGAAGCTTTCTTT. The chain couples TRBV20-1 to TRBJ1-1; D is possibly TRBD1 (5 bases). Germline assignment: CDR1 DFQATT and CDR2 SNEGSKA (reference sequence). The V end was cut by 3 bases, the J end by 0 bases, with 11 bases between. CDR3 size: 14 residues.

This clonotype was found many times. V is TRBV29-1 and J is TRBJ1-2; D perhaps matches TRBD1 (5 bases). V shed 6 bases and J shed 2 bases, with 16 bases lying between them. CDR3 length: 14 amino acids. The germline V gene has CDR1 SQVTM and CDR2 ANQGSEA. The CDR3, as DNA: TGCAGCGTGGGGGACGTGATTGGGAACTATGGCTACACCTTC. Protein: CSVGDVIGNYGYTF.

This clonotype was seen many times. The chain uses TRBV29-1 and TRBJ1-5; a weak D match, TRBD1 (5 bases). The germline V and J ends were trimmed by 7 bases and 9 bases, with 19 bases remaining between them. Germline V CDR1 and CDR2: SQVTM, ANQGSEA. This CDR3 is 13 amino acids long. This CDR3 reads CSALWGTEGPQHF. CDR3 in DNA: TGCAGCGCCTTGTGGGGGACTGAAGGGCCCCAGCATTTT.

This clonotype was seen repeatedly, ten times or more. The V and J genes are TRBV29-1 and TRBJ2-3; 10 bases match TRBD1. The CDR3 length is 14 residues. Germline V CDR1 and CDR2: SQVTM, ANQGSEA. J was trimmed by 5 bases and V by 6 bases; bases with no gene match: 8. CDR3: CSVGQGIVEDTQYF. Written as DNA, the CDR3 is TGCAGCGTGGGACAGGGGATAGTAGAAGATACGCAGTATTTT.

At least ten counts were recorded for this clonotype. V is TRBV30 and J is TRBJ1-5; tentatively, D is TRBD1 (5 bases). The CDR3 consists of 14 residues. V dropped 6 bases and J dropped 5 bases, with 17 bases sitting between them. From germline, CDR1 is GTSNPN and CDR2 SVGIG (reference sequence). The CDR3 bases are TGTGCCTGTACGGCCCAGGGTCTGGATCAGCCCCAGCATTTT. It is translated as CACTAQGLDQPQHF.

This clonotype occurred many times. V is TRBV7-2 and J is TRBJ2-2; D perhaps matches TRBD2 (6 bases). The CDR3 sequence is 18 residues long. Germline values: CDR1 SGHTA, CDR2 FQGNSA. V lost 0 bases, J lost 3 bases, and 17 bases lay in between. In DNA, the CDR3 is TGTGCCAGCAGCTTAGCGCTTCACGGGGGTAGCTACACCGGGGAGCTGTTTTTT. This sequence encodes CASSLALHGGSYTGELFF.

This clonotype has at least ten counts. V is TRBV7-2 and J is TRBJ2-5; 12 bases line up with TRBD2. The CDR3 length is 14 residues. Germline values: CDR1 SGHTA, CDR2 FQGNSA. Trimming at V came to 5 bases and at J to 6 bases, leaving 4 bases not matched to a gene. CDR3 nucleotide sequence: TGTGCCAGCAGCATACTAGCGGGGGGAAAGACCCAGTACTTC. Amino acid sequence: CASSILAGGKTQYF.

The rearrangement joins TRBV28 to TRBJ1-6, with TRBD1 as a possible D gene (5 bases). Trimming stripped 7 bases from V and 9 bases from J, with 16 bases between. The germline V gene has CDR1 MDHEN and CDR2 SYDVKM. This CDR3 region has 14 residues. The CDR3 is CASTSGGGSSPLHF. For the CDR3, the DNA is TGTGCCAGCACCTCGGGGGGAGGAAGTTCACCCCTCCACTTT.

This clonotype occurred once. The chain combines TRBV12-5 with TRBJ2-7; D not certain. Trimming removed 5 bases at V and 5 bases at J, with 10 bases between. The germline gives CDR1 LGHNT, CDR2 FRNRAP. This CDR3 is built from 12 residues. The CDR3 DNA sequence: TGTGCTAGTGGTCCCGGAGCGAACGAGCAGTACTTC. It encodes CASGPGANEQYF.

There are a few counts of this clonotype. The chain couples TRBV10-3 to TRBJ2-5, with TRBD1 identical over 8 bases. CDR1 ENHRY and CDR2 SYGVKD come from the germline V gene. After removal of 6 bases from V and 5 bases from J, the junction contained 11 bases not matched to a gene. The CDR3 is 15 amino acids. The CDR3 DNA reads as TGTGCCATCAGCTCTCGGCCGGACAGGGATGAGACCCAGTACTTC. Encoded protein: CAISSRPDRDETQYF.

This clonotype was observed many times. As DNA, the CDR3 is TGTGCCAGCAGTTTGCTAGGGAACACCTACGAGCAGTACTTC. It yields the protein CASSLLGNTYEQYF. The gene calls are TRBV12-3 or TRBV12-4 and TRBJ2-7, with D unresolved. V was pared by 3 bases and J by 2 bases, with 11 bases between. This CDR3 has 14 residues.

This clonotype occurred many times. The chain links TRBV6-6 to TRBJ2-5; D remains unclear. CDR3 length: 17 residues. Germline CDR1 MNHNY, CDR2 SVGAGI (reference sequence). Trimming cost V 0 bases and J 5 bases, with 19 bases left between them. In DNA, the CDR3 is TGTGCCAGCAGTTACTCGAGGCTTGAGATGAGTCGGGAGACCCAGTACTTC. Its translation: CASSYSRLEMSRETQYF.

This clonotype was recorded many times. The rearrangement uses TRBV6-1 and TRBJ2-4, with 12 bases matching TRBD2. CDR1 is MNHNS, CDR2 SASEGT, per germline. J lost 0 bases, V lost 5 bases, and 11 bases had no gene match. CDR3 length equals 19 residues. For the CDR3, the DNA is TGTGCCAGCAGTCCTCTACCTGGACTAGCGGGGCTAGCCAAAAACATTCAGTACTTC. Translating it yields CASSPLPGLAGLAKNIQYF.

In its sample, this clonotype was seen many times. The genes are TRBV20-1 and TRBJ1-5; possible D gene TRBD1, 6 bases. V was shortened by 6 bases and J by 4 bases, with 16 bases between the two germline ends. CDR3 length equals 14 residues. Germline CDR1 reads DFQATT; CDR2 reads SNEGSKA (reference sequence). The chain's CDR3 is CSAPFSQGNQPQHF. The CDR3 DNA reads TGCAGTGCCCCTTTCTCCCAGGGGAATCAGCCCCAGCATTTT.

This clonotype was found many times. J is TRBJ1-6 and V is TRBV12-5; unclear D gene. The V end lost 1 base, the J end lost 6 bases, and 7 bases lay between the germline ends. Germline V gene lookup returns CDR1 LGHNT and CDR2 FRNRAP. The CDR3 is 14 amino acids. The CDR3: CASGLGRANSPLHF. CDR3 nucleotides: TGTGCTAGTGGTTTGGGACGGGCTAATTCACCCCTCCACTTT.

The table lists this clonotype with a few counts. The chain employs TRBV28 and TRBJ1-2; 7 nucleotides line up with TRBD1. Trimming at V came to 5 bases and at J to 0 bases, leaving 3 bases not matched to a gene. Germline CDR1 and CDR2: MDHEN and SYDVKM. The CDR3 spans 14 residues. CDR3 in amino acids: CASSQTGSNYGYTF. CDR3 bases: TGTGCCAGCAGTCAGACAGGGTCTAACTATGGCTACACCTTC.